This T cell receptor beta chain was sequenced for a study of T cell clusters in autoimmune cytopenias. This clonotype is classed as medium-sized by frequency. The CDR3 spans 15 residues. The V gene's germline CDR1 is LNHDA and CDR2 SQIVND (reference sequence). TRB rearrangements were amplified by touch-down multiplex PCR with mixed TRB-A/B primers. TCRdb reworked the multiplex PCR reads into one entry per CDR3 protein, no DNA. The sample holds about 11,000 distinct CDR3 sequences. TRB amplification used approximately 250 ng of peripheral blood genomic DNA. A further study also used this sample, focusing on T cell repertoires in aging, cancer and after chemotherapy. As that study records: In healthy donors, age-related TCR diversity loss mainly reflected lost richness.

The V gene is TRBV19, the J gene TRBJ2-3; TCRdb's D call of TRBD1 is untestable without DNA. Sequenced material: peripheral blood. The clonotype originates from a human donor in good health. The CDR3 region is CASSIQGAKTDTQYF. The whole variable domain, filled in from reference TRBV19 and TRBJ2-3, reads DGGITQSPKYLFRKEGQNVTLSCEQNLNHDAMYWYRQDPGQGLRLIYYSQIVNDFQKGDIAEGYSVSREKKESFPLTVTSAQKNPTAFYLCASSIQGAKTDTQYFGPGTRLTVL.